The 17 T cell receptor beta chains presented below share a single source sample, sequenced in a study of blood T cell repertoires in COVID-19. Sequenced by immunoSEQ multiplex PCR; TCRdb stores in-frame clones only, minus some. The sample lists about 490,000 clones, approximately 83% occurring once. The sequenced material came from peripheral blood. These receptors came from a human donor in a cohort sampled during active COVID-19.

The genes are TRBV19 and TRBJ2-2; weak D call: TRBD1 (7 bases). With 11 bases removed from V and 7 bases from J, the gap between germline ends came to 20 bases. The germline CDR1 and CDR2 sequences are LNHDA and SQIVND (reference sequence). The CDR3 has 14 amino acids. Here the CDR3 DNA reads TGTGCCGCCCGAGGAGGGGGCGCAAACGGGGAGCTGTTTTTT. This encodes CAARGGGANGELFF.

Only one count was recorded for this clone. V and J are TRBV5-8 and TRBJ2-7; D is unclear. The CDR3 contains 13 residues. Germline assignment: CDR1 SGHTS and CDR2 YDEGEE. The ends were cut back, 0 bases at V and 7 bases at J, with 11 bases in the middle. The CDR3 here is CASSLVRIGEQYF. The CDR3 nucleotides are TGTGCCAGCAGCTTGGTACGGATCGGGGAGCAGTACTTC.

The chain joins TRBV3-1 (or the pseudogene TRBV3-2) to TRBJ1-4, with D perhaps TRBD1 (5 bases). The V gene lost 3 bases and the J gene lost 4 bases, with 18 bases spanning the gap. The germline V gene has CDR1 LGHDT and CDR2 YNNKEL (reference sequence). This CDR3 region has 17 residues. Written as DNA, the CDR3 is TGTGCCAGCAGCCACGGCCGCCGGACACTGGTTAATGAAAAACTGTTTTTT. Its translation: CASSHGRRTLVNEKLFF.

V usage is TRBV29-1 and J usage is TRBJ2-3; D is possibly TRBD2 (6 bases). The CDR3 is 13 amino acids. From germline, CDR1 is SQVTM and CDR2 ANQGSEA. The V and J ends lost 5 bases and 2 bases respectively, with 11 bases between them. The CDR3: CSVYGGLTDTQYF. The CDR3 region has the DNA TGCAGCGTTTACGGGGGTCTCACAGATACGCAGTATTTT.

This clone has just one count. The chain is built from TRBV7-9 and TRBJ2-1; unclear D gene. The CDR3 contains 11 residues. The germline gives CDR1 SEHNR, CDR2 FQNEAQ (reference sequence). V lost 6 bases and J lost 6, with 6 bases in between. The CDR3 bases are TGTGCCAGCAGTGAACTCAATGAGCAGTTCTTC. This codes for CASSELNEQFF.

In nucleotides, the CDR3 is TGTGCCACCAGCAGGGAGCGGAACTCCTACGAGCAGTACTTC. Residues: CATSRERNSYEQYF. The V gene is TRBV15, the J gene TRBJ2-7; a possible D gene is TRBD2 (5 bases). CDR1 is LNHNV and CDR2 is YYDKDF in the germline V gene (reference sequence). The CDR3 contains 14 residues. V was trimmed by 3 bases and J by 0 bases, leaving 9 bases between them. Complete variable domain (other parts from reference TRBV15 and TRBJ2-7): DAMVIQNPRYQVTQFGKPVTLSCSQTLNHNVMYWYQQKSSQAPKLLFHYYDKDFNNEADTPDNFQSRRPNTSFCFLDIRSPGLGDTAMYLCATSRERNSYEQYFGPGTRLTVT.

This chain links TRBV7-9 with TRBJ2-7; 11 bases match TRBD1. Trimming at V came to 5 bases and at J to 4 bases, leaving 7 bases not matched to a gene. The CDR3 covers 15 residues. CDR1 SEHNR and CDR2 FQNEAQ come from the germline V gene (reference sequence). CDR3 in DNA: TGTGCCAGCAGCACCTCGGGACAGGGGGTATACGAGCAGTACTTC. Protein product: CASSTSGQGVYEQYF.

CDR3 coding DNA: TGTGCCAGCACCCACTCGAGCTCCTACAATGAGCAGTTCTTC. This sequence encodes CASTHSSSYNEQFF. V and J are TRBV7-9 and TRBJ2-1; D remains ambiguous. CDR1 SEHNR and CDR2 FQNEAQ come from the germline V gene (reference sequence). This CDR3 spans 14 amino acids. V was cut by 7 bases and J by 0 bases, with 10 bases left in between.

The gene calls are TRBV11-2 and TRBJ2-7, with TRBD2 matching over 8 bases. The CDR3 loop spans 16 amino acids. CDR1 SGHAT and CDR2 FQNNGV come from the germline V gene. Trimming at V came to 5 bases and at J to 6 bases, leaving 15 bases not matched to a gene. CDR3 sequence (DNA): TGTGCCAGCAGCCCTGTTGACGGGAGGGCCTGGGTCGAGCAGTACTTC. Translation gives CASSPVDGRAWVEQYF.

V usage is TRBV25-1 and J usage is TRBJ1-5; no definite D call. The V and J ends lost 4 bases and 7 bases respectively, with 11 bases between them. Germline CDR1 is MGHDK and CDR2 is SYGVNS. The CDR3 contains 13 residues. CDR3 sequence (DNA): TGTGCCAGCAGTGGGAGAACGGAACAGCCCCAGCATTTT. Amino acid sequence: CASSGRTEQPQHF.

The count of this clone is one. The chain is built from TRBV6-5 and TRBJ1-3; the D gene is possibly TRBD1 (6 bases). The CDR3 has 15 residues. Germline V gives CDR1 MNHEY, CDR2 SVGAGI. V lost 6 bases, J lost 0 bases, and 12 bases lay in between. CDR3 amino acids: CASSQGGDSGNTIYF. CDR3 nucleotide sequence: TGTGCCAGCAGCCAAGGGGGAGACTCTGGAAACACCATATATTTT.

The chain joins TRBV5-1 to TRBJ2-7, with TRBD2 matching 16 bases. The CDR3 is made up of 17 amino acids. Trimming at V came to 4 bases and at J to 5 bases, leaving 9 bases not matched to a gene. In germline, CDR1 is SGHRS, CDR2 YFSETQ. As DNA, the CDR3 is TGCGCCAGCAGCGGGACTAGCGGGAGGGCTATTTTGGACGAGCAGTACTTC. Its translation is CASSGTSGRAILDEQYF. Full variable domain (missing parts from reference TRBV5-1 and TRBJ2-7): KAGVTQTPRYLIKTRGQQVTLSCSPISGHRSVSWYQQTPGQGLQFLFEYFSETQRNKGNFPGRFSGRQFSNSRSEMNVSTLELGDSALYLCASSGTSGRAILDEQYFGPGTRLTVT.

This chain connects TRBV6-5 to TRBJ1-1, with 8 bases aligning to TRBD1. The J segment lost 8 bases and the V segment lost 5 bases, leaving 4 bases of the junction unmatched. This CDR3 has 12 amino acids. The germline V gene encodes CDR1 MNHEY and CDR2 SVGAGI. In DNA, the CDR3 is TGTGCCAGCAGTAATCGGGACAGGGAAGCTTTCTTT. Translating it yields CASSNRDREAFF.

This chain connects TRBV11-1 to TRBJ1-6; D is unresolved. V lost 5 bases to trimming and J lost 8 bases, with 13 bases between them. Germline loops: CDR1 SGHAT, CDR2 FQDESV (reference sequence). The CDR3 has 14 amino acids. The CDR3 region is CASSGPSIDSPLHF. In DNA form, the CDR3 reads TGTGCCAGCAGCGGGCCCTCCATTGATTCACCCCTCCACTTT.

The rearrangement links TRBV3-1 (or the pseudogene TRBV3-2) to TRBJ1-2; a possible D gene is TRBD1 (6 bases). Germline loops: CDR1 LGHDT, CDR2 YNNKEL (reference sequence). The CDR3 is 14 residues long. V shed 4 bases and J shed 3 bases, with 12 bases lying between them. CDR3 bases: TGTGCCAGCAGCCGCTCAGCAGGGGACTATGGCTACACCTTC. As protein: CASSRSAGDYGYTF.

The chain links TRBV10-3 to TRBJ2-5, with a possible D match to TRBD1 (5 bases). Germline V gene data show CDR1 as ENHRY and CDR2 as SYGVKD. The length of the CDR3 is 12 residues. V was shortened by 10 bases and J by 0 bases, with 9 bases between the two germline ends. DNA of the CDR3: TGTGCCACCGAAGGGGACCAAGAGACCCAGTACTTC. Its protein is CATEGDQETQYF.

The chain joins TRBV9 to TRBJ2-3; a possible D gene is TRBD2 (5 bases). V lost 2 bases and J lost 0, with 13 bases in between. This CDR3 is built from 16 residues. The germline V gene encodes CDR1 SGDLS and CDR2 YYNGEE. In DNA, the CDR3 is TGTGCCAGCAGCGTTCTCGGGGATGCTAGCACAGATACGCAGTATTTT. Amino acid sequence: CASSVLGDASTDTQYF.